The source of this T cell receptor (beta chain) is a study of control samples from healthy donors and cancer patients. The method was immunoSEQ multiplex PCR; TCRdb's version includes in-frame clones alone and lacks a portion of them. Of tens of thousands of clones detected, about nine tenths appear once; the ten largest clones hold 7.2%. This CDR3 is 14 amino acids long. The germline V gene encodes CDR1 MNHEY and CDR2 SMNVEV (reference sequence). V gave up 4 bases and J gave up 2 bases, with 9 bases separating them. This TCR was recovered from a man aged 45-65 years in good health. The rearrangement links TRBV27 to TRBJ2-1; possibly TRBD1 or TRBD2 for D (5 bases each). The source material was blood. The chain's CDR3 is CASSSRGPYNEQFF. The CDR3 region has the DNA TGTGCCAGCAGTTCACGGGGCCCCTACAATGAGCAGTTCTTC.